This TCR beta chain emerged from a study of control samples from healthy donors and cancer patients. Using immunoSEQ multiplex PCR, the repertoire was profiled, and TCRdb retains in-frame clones only, with some absent. Found here are over 110,000 clones, roughly 92% of them singletons; the top ten hold 11%. Trimming removed 0 bases from V and 4 bases from J; junction bases left unmatched: 5. Germline V gene sequence: CDR1 LNHNV, CDR2 YYDKDF (reference sequence). CDR3 length: 17 amino acids. V gene TRBV15 combines with J gene TRBJ2-1; 11 nucleotides line up with TRBD2. The sequenced sample consisted of blood. The sequence was collected from a man aged 25 to 45 in good health. This CDR3 is CATSRDPSGRTYNEQFF. The CDR3 bases are TGTGCCACCAGCAGAGATCCTAGCGGGAGGACATACAATGAGCAGTTCTTC. The complete variable domain, with remaining parts taken from reference TRBV15 and TRBJ2-1, reads DAMVIQNPRYQVTQFGKPVTLSCSQTLNHNVMYWYQQKSSQAPKLLFHYYDKDFNNEADTPDNFQSRRPNTSFCFLDIRSPGLGDTAMYLCATSRDPSGRTYNEQFFGPGTRLTVL.